Each of the 20 T cell receptor beta chains below was sequenced from the same sample in a study of cytomegalovirus exposure and HLA in healthy donors. This PCR relied on a set of 60 Vbeta primers and 13 Jbeta primers. Produced via immunoSEQ multiplex PCR; TCRdb's table is partial and in-frame only. Of approximately 210,000 clones in the sample, over 70% were seen once. Sequenced: PBMCs. The receptors here all came from a man aged 25-45 years in good health and CMV-seronegative.

The genes are TRBV6-6 and TRBJ2-2; 10 bases align to TRBD1. Germline lookup yields CDR1 MNHNY and CDR2 SVGAGI (reference sequence). The CDR3 totals 13 residues. V trimming: 6 bases; J trimming: 6 bases; junction bases outside the gene matches: 1. CDR3 nucleotide sequence: TGTGCCAGCAGGACAGGGGGCGCCGGGGAGCTGTTTTTT. Translation gives CASRTGGAGELFF.

The chain recombines TRBV9 with TRBJ2-7, with 10 bases identical to TRBD2. CDR3 length: 14 amino acids. V was clipped by 2 bases and J by 5 bases; unmatched bases: 4. CDR1 is SGDLS and CDR2 is YYNGEE in the germline V gene. CDR3 sequence reads: CASSVSGRTDEQYF. The CDR3 DNA sequence: TGTGCCAGCAGCGTTAGCGGGAGGACTGACGAGCAGTACTTC.

The chain employs TRBV5-1 and TRBJ2-3; D might be TRBD1 (5 bases). Germline loops: CDR1 SGHRS, CDR2 YFSETQ. The CDR3 length is 15 residues. V dropped 2 bases and J dropped 0 bases, with 10 bases sitting between them. Here the CDR3 DNA reads TGCGCCAGCAGCTTACAGGATCCTAGCACAGATACGCAGTATTTT. This codes for CASSLQDPSTDTQYF.

The rearrangement joins TRBV2 to TRBJ1-5, with a tentative D call TRBD1 (5 bases). Trimming shortened V by 7 bases and J by 3 bases, and 10 bases separated the two germline ends. The CDR3 covers 13 residues. Germline V gene lookup returns CDR1 SNHLY and CDR2 FYNNEI. CDR3 DNA: TGTGCCAGCACAGGACAAGACAATCAGCCCCAGCATTTT. Translation: CASTGQDNQPQHF.

This chain connects TRBV27 to TRBJ2-3; 16 positions agree with TRBD2. There are 18 residues in the CDR3. Trimming took 5 bases from V and 1 from J; bases not matched to a gene: 6. Per germline, CDR1 MNHEY and CDR2 SMNVEV (reference sequence). In DNA form, the CDR3 reads TGTGCCAGCAGTAATGAGGGACTAGCGGGGGGGCGCACAGATACGCAGTATTTT. Translated, it gives CASSNEGLAGGRTDTQYF.

This chain connects TRBV9 to TRBJ1-3; D is unresolved. The V end was cut by 3 bases, the J end by 0 bases, with 13 bases between. The CDR3 extends over 16 amino acids. The germline CDR1 and CDR2 sequences are SGDLS and YYNGEE. In nucleotides, the CDR3 is TGTGCCAGCAGCGGCGGACGGGGAACCTCTGGAAACACCATATATTTT. Translated: CASSGGRGTSGNTIYF.

The chain employs TRBV7-9 and TRBJ1-6; D uncertain. From germline, CDR1 is SEHNR and CDR2 FQNEAQ (reference sequence). V shed 3 bases and J shed 5 bases, with 11 bases lying between them. The length of the CDR3 is 15 residues. The CDR3 DNA sequence: TGTGCCAGCAGCTTGGCGAGGGCCGATAATTCACCCCTCCACTTT. Its protein is CASSLARADNSPLHF.

V is TRBV14 and J is TRBJ2-3, with TRBD1 as a possible D gene (6 bases). The CDR3 has 14 residues. Trimming cost V 4 bases and J 1 base, with 9 bases left between them. Germline CDR1 reads SGHDN; CDR2 reads FVKESK. CDR3: CASSRRQGTDTQYF. The DNA for the CDR3 is TGTGCCAGCAGCCGTCGACAGGGCACAGATACGCAGTATTTT.

This clone was detected only once. The chain is built from TRBV2 and TRBJ2-1; 9 bases align to TRBD2. V was clipped by 5 bases and J by 6 bases; unmatched bases: 11. The germline CDR1 and CDR2 sequences are SNHLY and FYNNEI. This CDR3 has 16 amino acids. The CDR3 protein is CASSSFLAGHPNEQFF. CDR3 sequence (DNA): TGTGCCAGCAGTTCTTTCCTAGCGGGGCATCCCAATGAGCAGTTCTTC. Full variable domain (missing parts from reference TRBV2 and TRBJ2-1): EPEVTQTPSHQVTQMGQEVILRCVPISNHLYFYWYRQILGQKVEFLVSFYNNEISEKSEIFDDQFSVERPDGSNFTLKIRSTKLEDSAMYFCASSSFLAGHPNEQFFGPGTRLTVL.

V gene TRBV30 combines with J gene TRBJ1-1; D is unresolved. Trimming removed 2 bases from V and 1 base from J, with 8 bases in between. This CDR3 comprises 13 residues. The germline gives CDR1 GTSNPN, CDR2 SVGIG (reference sequence). The CDR3 reads CAWSIVGNTEAFF. DNA of the CDR3: TGTGCCTGGAGTATTGTCGGGAACACTGAAGCTTTCTTT.

About this clone itself: The sample carries other DNA sequences with the same CDR3. The chain uses TRBV2 and TRBJ1-3; D unresolved. The CDR3 consists of 13 residues. Germline V gene sequence: CDR1 SNHLY, CDR2 FYNNEI. Trimming cost V 4 bases and J 4 bases, with 8 bases left between them. The DNA of the CDR3 is TGTGCCAGCAGTGGCGGATTCGGAAACACCATATATTTT. This codes for CASSGGFGNTIYF.

The chain carries TRBV5-6 and TRBJ2-5; a weak D match, TRBD1 (6 bases). The CDR3 contains 13 residues. Trimming removed 0 bases at V and 3 bases at J, with 6 bases between. The germline V gene encodes CDR1 SGHDT and CDR2 YYEEEE. The CDR3 loop is CASSLDREETQYF. DNA of the CDR3: TGTGCCAGCAGCTTGGACAGGGAAGAGACCCAGTACTTC.

This clone was seen a few times. The chain carries TRBV4-3 and TRBJ2-3; D possibly corresponds to TRBD1 (6 bases). CDR3 length equals 16 residues. Looked up from germline, CDR1 is LGHNA and CDR2 is YSLEER. V lost 0 bases to trimming and J lost 4 bases, with 14 bases between them. This CDR3 is CASSQEVGRGADTQYF. The CDR3 bases are TGCGCCAGCAGCCAAGAAGTAGGCAGGGGTGCAGATACGCAGTATTTT.

J is TRBJ2-7 and V is TRBV5-1; the match to TRBD2 covers 10 bases. The CDR3 loop spans 16 amino acids. Per the germline V gene, CDR1 is SGHRS and CDR2 is YFSETQ. Trimming took 1 base from V and 2 from J; bases not matched to a gene: 6. The CDR3 bases are TGCGCCAGCAGCTTGCAGGTAGCGGGAGGTCCCTACGAGCAGTACTTC. Protein: CASSLQVAGGPYEQYF.

This chain joins TRBV2 and TRBJ2-3, with 7 bases lining up with TRBD2. Germline assignment: CDR1 SNHLY and CDR2 FYNNEI. CDR3 length: 16 residues. With 1 base clipped from V and 1 base from J, the junction kept 5 bases outside the gene matches. CDR3 DNA sequence: TGTGCCAGCAGTGAAGTTAACCTAGCGGGCACAGATACGCAGTATTTT. Its translation: CASSEVNLAGTDTQYF.

The J gene is TRBJ2-1, the V gene TRBV7-9; 7 nucleotides line up with TRBD1. The CDR3 extends over 18 amino acids. With 5 bases clipped from V and 3 bases from J, the junction kept 16 bases outside the gene matches. Germline CDR1 is SEHNR and CDR2 is FQNEAQ (reference sequence). CDR3 bases: TGTGCCAGCAGCCCAGTCCCGTCTCCCGGGACAGACTACAATGAGCAGTTCTTC. This gives the protein CASSPVPSPGTDYNEQFF.

CDR3 DNA sequence: TGTGCCAGCAGCTTATCAGGCCTCTCTGAAGCTTTCTTT. Protein sequence: CASSLSGLSEAFF. The chain is built from TRBV7-9 and TRBJ1-1; the D is unclear. This CDR3 spans 13 amino acids. Germline CDR1 is SEHNR and CDR2 is FQNEAQ (reference sequence). V was cut by 2 bases and J by 6 bases, with 10 bases left in between.

This chain uses TRBV9 with TRBJ1-1; no clear D. The CDR3 runs to 15 residues. V lost 0 bases, J lost 1 base, and 10 bases lay in between. Germline-derived CDR1 and CDR2 are SGDLS and YYNGEE. CDR3 bases: TGTGCCAGCAGCGTAGGAGAAGTACCGAACACTGAAGCTTTCTTT. Its translation is CASSVGEVPNTEAFF.

This clone was counted once. The same CDR3 is also encoded by other DNA sequences in this sample. The chain uses TRBV7-6 and TRBJ1-2, with D perhaps TRBD1 (6 bases). This CDR3 spans 15 amino acids. Germline V gene sequence: CDR1 SGHVS, CDR2 FNYEAQ. Trimming shortened V by 2 bases and J by 0 bases, and 10 bases separated the two germline ends. CDR3 coding DNA: TGTGCCAGCAGCTTACAGGGGCGCGCTAACTATGGCTACACCTTC. Amino acids: CASSLQGRANYGYTF.

The genes are TRBV28 and TRBJ1-2; TRBD1 aligns across 8 bases. V lost 6 bases and J lost 4; bases outside the gene matches: 7. From germline, CDR1 is MDHEN and CDR2 SYDVKM. This CDR3 has 14 residues. The CDR3 nucleotides read TGTGCCAGCAGGGACAGGGCCACCTCCTATGGCTACACCTTC. Translated, it gives CASRDRATSYGYTF.